This TCR beta chain comes out of a study of blood T cell repertoires in COVID-19. The assay was immunoSEQ multiplex PCR, and TCRdb's table has in-frame clones only and misses some. This sample has around 300,000 clones; roughly nine tenths occur once, and the top ten carry 1.5% to 2%. Either two negative PCRs, clearance, or symptom resolution qualified Cohort 3 donors as recovered. The CDR3 covers 14 residues. The V gene's germline CDR1 is SGDLS and CDR2 YYNGEE. The V and J ends lost 3 bases and 6 bases, in that order; junction bases with no gene match: 9. The TCR originated in a woman aged 60-75 years who had recovered from COVID-19. Sample: PBMCs or T cells enriched from blood (not recorded which). The J gene is TRBJ2-7, the V gene TRBV9; 7 nucleotides match TRBD1. This chain's CDR3 is CASSAPGQSREQYF. The CDR3 DNA follows: TGTGCCAGCAGCGCTCCGGGACAGAGTCGCGAGCAGTACTTC.